This T cell receptor (beta chain) was obtained from a study of OX40 agonist ivuxolimab in advanced cancers. Turning to the overall study: Ivuxolimab was an agonistic, fully human IgG2 monoclonal antibody directed against OX40 (CD134), a costimulatory receptor. Intravenous ivuxolimab was administered to patients every 2 weeks at six dose levels: 0.01, 0.1, 0.3, 1.5, 3 and 10 mg/kg. Of the approximately 53 patients in dose escalation, 19 had hepatocellular carcinoma, roughly 15 had melanoma, 9 had renal cell carcinoma and 9 had head and neck cancer. The dose-escalation cohort was about 87% male with a mean age of about 54 years, ranging from roughly 20 to 80. Prior anti-PD-1, anti-PD-L1 or anti-CTLA-4 therapy was permitted, and about two fifths of dose-escalation patients had received checkpoint inhibitors. Partial responses occurred in three dose-escalation patients: two with cutaneous melanoma and one with hepatocellular carcinoma. Peripheral TCRbeta sequencing was intended to test whether TCR sequence diversity was altered and clonal T-cell expansion was caused by ivuxolimab. The monotherapy dose-escalation portion (N ≈ 52 patients) of the phase I ivuxolimab trial is reported in the paper.

Overall study outcomes, separate from this receptor: Antigen specificity was not determined for the clonally expanded peripheral T cells. On average, CD8+ T cells showed more expanded clones than CD4+ T cells after ivuxolimab. At doses of 0.1 to 3.0 mg/kg, clonal expansion of both CD4+ and CD8+ T cells in blood was seen between baseline and week 6. In the 0.1-3.0 mg/kg groups, partial responders were among the patients with the lowest normalized peripheral clonal expansion, particularly in CD8+ T cells. Low levels of normalized T-cell clonal expansion were also seen in some patients who did not respond.

The trial excluded patients who had a history of autoimmune disease or who were on systemic immunosuppression. Peripheral blood for TCR sequencing was collected from all dose cohorts at baseline, on cycle 4 day 1, and on cycle 7 day 1. The samples were drawn from a first-in-human, open-label, multicenter phase I dose-escalation trial of ivuxolimab. Adults with locally advanced or metastatic head and neck squamous cell, hepatocellular, melanoma or renal cell carcinoma were enrolled in the trial. Before TCR sequencing, CD4+ T cells and CD8+ T cells from peripheral blood were sorted into separate populations. For sequencing of the TCRbeta CDR3 region, genomic DNA was extracted from the sorted cells. The immunoSEQ Assay was used to sequence the TCRbeta CDR3 regions. Entries here come from immuneACCESS through TCRdb and include only in-frame sequences with V and J called. Some clones fail to appear in such tables; in the studies checked, an unresolved V gene covers under half of the shortfall, and the cause of the remainder is unknown. Within this sample are 82,000 or so clones, with around 85% of them counted one time only. The top ten clones comprise 2% to 3% of the sample.

A word on this clone: Its antigen remains undetermined. The sample holds no much larger clone one base away, and base qualities are not on file.

Reading from cysteine to phenylalanine, the CDR3 counts 16 amino acids. The entry retains the CDR3 DNA only, 48 bases that are in frame from base 1. The germline V and J ends show losses of 7 bases and 5 bases respectively, and no gene match explains 13 bases of the junction. The CDR1 and CDR2 encoded by the germline V gene are MDHEN and SYDVKM. In this chain, TRBV28 is recombined with TRBJ1-5; 8 junctional bases match TRBD1. The input for sequencing was CD4+ or CD8+ T cells sorted from blood, taken in a trial of the OX40 agonist ivuxolimab. The receptor comes from an adult with an advanced solid tumor such as melanoma, head and neck, liver or kidney cancer. For the CDR3, the sequence is CASTPGSQGAYQPQHF. The sequenced DNA is TGTGCCAGCACTCCAGGATCCCAGGGGGCTTATCAGCCCCAGCATTTT.